This is a list of T cell receptor beta chains from one sample in a study of OX40 agonist ivuxolimab in advanced cancers. Method: immunoSEQ multiplex PCR; TCRdb's copy keeps in-frame clones and lacks some. This sample has 55,000 to 80,000 clones, with about 91% found just once. This specimen consisted of CD4+ or CD8+ T cells sorted from blood, obtained in a trial of the OX40 agonist ivuxolimab. These receptors all come from an adult with an advanced solid tumor such as melanoma, head and neck, liver or kidney cancer. Each CDR3 is given with its conserved first and last residue. D genes are given only for firm matches. Clone size is given for some rows only: seen once, a few or many times, or a class if the clone is expanded.

d_call	v_call	clone_size	j_call	cdr3_aa	cdr3_nt
.	TRBV4-1	.	TRBJ1-5	CASSQDVRSNQPQHF	TGCGCCAGCAGCCAAGATGTCAGAAGCAATCAGCCCCAGCATTTT
.	TRBV5-4	.	TRBJ1-2	CASSFRGGGYGYTF	TGTGCCAGCAGCTTTCGAGGCGGCGGCTATGGCTACACCTTC
TRBD1	TRBV30	.	TRBJ2-1	CAWSGDRGFNEQFF	TGTGCCTGGAGTGGGGACAGGGGATTCAATGAGCAGTTCTTC
TRBD2	TRBV27	.	TRBJ2-1	CAIGLASYNEQFF	TGTGCCATCGGACTAGCTTCCTACAATGAGCAGTTCTTC
.	TRBV19	.	TRBJ1-3	CASNTGTGNTIYF	TGTGCCAGCAACACCGGGACTGGAAACACCATATATTTT
.	TRBV27	.	TRBJ2-7	CASSLYSGFEQYF	TGTGCCAGCAGTTTATATTCCGGGTTCGAGCAGTACTTC
.	TRBV4-1	.	TRBJ2-3	CASSQLYGGQGTDTQYF	TGCGCCAGCAGCCAGCTCTATGGAGGCCAGGGGACAGATACGCAGTATTTT
TRBD2	TRBV19	once	TRBJ2-7	CASSISSGSNYEQYF	TGTGCCAGTAGTATTTCAAGCGGGAGCAATTACGAGCAGTACTTC
.	TRBV4-2	once	TRBJ2-7	CASSQGIVGQGYEQYF	TGTGCCAGCAGCCAAGGAATCGTAGGGCAGGGTTACGAGCAGTACTTC
TRBD2	TRBV6-1	.	TRBJ2-7	CASRNTSASSYGQYF	TGTGCCAGCAGGAATACTAGCGCAAGCTCCTACGGGCAGTACTTC
.	TRBV19	few	TRBJ2-7	CASSILPGQGFGENSYEQYF	TGTGCCAGTAGTATTTTGCCCGGCCAGGGGTTCGGCGAAAACTCCTACGAGCAGTACTTC
.	TRBV9	.	TRBJ2-7	CASSVGGSSYEQYF	TGTGCCAGCAGCGTTGGGGGGAGCTCCTACGAGCAGTACTTC
TRBD1	TRBV7-9	.	TRBJ2-5	CASSLLQGAETQYF	TGTGCCAGCAGCTTACTACAGGGGGCTGAGACCCAGTACTTC
TRBD2	TRBV2	.	TRBJ2-7	CASRAGTILSYEQYF	TGTGCCAGTAGGGCCGGGACTATCCTATCCTACGAGCAGTACTTC
.	TRBV5-1	.	TRBJ2-2	CASSLSSGELFF	TGCGCCAGCAGCTTGTCTTCCGGGGAGCTGTTTTTT
.	TRBV27	few	TRBJ2-6	CASSGSTSGANVLTF	TGTGCCAGCAGCGGGAGCACCTCTGGGGCCAACGTCCTGACTTTC
TRBD1	TRBV5-1	.	TRBJ2-1	CASSLFSGDRGTSPYNEQFF	TGCGCCAGCAGCTTGTTTTCAGGGGACAGGGGTACGAGCCCTTACAATGAGCAGTTCTTC
.	TRBV7-9	.	TRBJ1-1	CASRYPGSWAEAFF	TGTGCCAGCAGATATCCAGGGTCCTGGGCTGAAGCTTTCTTT
.	TRBV27	.	TRBJ2-1	CASSVGSGAYNEQFF	TGTGCCAGCAGTGTGGGGAGCGGAGCCTACAATGAGCAGTTCTTC
.	TRBV5-1	.	TRBJ1-2	CASSQGRTFYGYTF	TGCGCCAGCAGCCAAGGACGGACTTTCTATGGCTACACCTTC
TRBD2	TRBV27	.	TRBJ2-1	CASSLFSGVYNEQFF	TGTGCCAGCAGTTTATTTAGCGGGGTTTACAATGAGCAGTTCTTC
.	TRBV6-1	few	TRBJ1-5	CASRGYDSNQPQHF	TGTGCCAGCAGGGGGTATGATAGCAATCAGCCCCAGCATTTT
.	TRBV29-1	.	TRBJ2-1	CSVARREQFF	TGCAGCGTCGCTCGGAGGGAGCAGTTCTTC
.	TRBV9	few	TRBJ2-5	CASSVGVSLRETQYF	TGTGCCAGCAGCGTAGGGGTCTCACTACGGGAGACCCAGTACTTC
.	TRBV2	.	TRBJ2-7	CASSEGWGAVSYEQYF	TGTGCCAGCAGTGAAGGTTGGGGGGCTGTGTCCTACGAGCAGTACTTC
.	TRBV11-3	.	TRBJ2-3	CASSYRTDTQYF	TGTGCCAGCAGCTACCGAACAGATACGCAGTATTTT
TRBD2	TRBV28	once	TRBJ2-7	CASSFSRGGYEQYF	TGTGCCAGCAGTTTTTCTCGGGGGGGGTACGAGCAGTACTTC
.	TRBV6-1	.	TRBJ2-7	CASSWTDYEQYF	TGTGCCAGCTCTTGGACAGACTACGAGCAGTACTTC
TRBD2	TRBV28	.	TRBJ2-3	CASRPGTSRANTQYF	TGTGCCAGCAGACCCGGGACTAGCAGGGCCAATACGCAGTATTTT
.	TRBV7-9	.	TRBJ2-3	CASSIISDTQYF	TGTGCCAGCAGCATAATCTCAGATACGCAGTATTTT
TRBD2	TRBV7-2	.	TRBJ2-7	CASSIPGLARQQYF	TGTGCCAGCAGCATTCCGGGACTAGCGCGGCAGCAGTACTTC
.	TRBV4-1	.	TRBJ2-2	CASRTETNTGELFF	TGCGCCAGCAGGACAGAGACGAACACCGGGGAGCTGTTTTTT
.	TRBV29-1	once	TRBJ1-2	CSVPRKGTGTIYGYTF	TGCAGCGTTCCCCGCAAGGGAACCGGGACAATCTATGGCTACACCTTC
.	TRBV18	.	TRBJ2-5	CASSPGQETQYF	TGTGCCAGCTCACCAGGTCAGGAGACCCAGTACTTC
TRBD1	TRBV28	.	TRBJ2-7	CASRDRGTYEQYF	TGTGCCAGCCGGGACAGGGGAACCTACGAGCAGTACTTC
TRBD1	TRBV28	once	TRBJ1-1	CASTTRGANTEAFF	TGTGCCAGCACAACCAGGGGGGCGAACACTGAAGCTTTCTTT
.	TRBV5-4	once	TRBJ1-1	CASSSEDEEAFF	TGTGCCAGCAGCTCGGAGGACGAAGAGGCTTTCTTT
.	TRBV5-5	.	TRBJ2-7	CASSLGKRGLSYEQYF	TGTGCCAGCAGCTTGGGTAAAAGGGGATTGTCCTACGAGCAGTACTTC
.	TRBV5-6	.	TRBJ1-5	CASSSLGQPQHF	TGTGCCAGCAGCTCTTTGGGTCAGCCCCAGCATTTT
TRBD2	TRBV11-2	.	TRBJ2-1	CASSLVGGSYNEQFF	TGTGCCAGCAGCTTAGTGGGCGGGAGTTACAATGAGCAGTTCTTC
.	TRBV4-1	few	TRBJ2-7	CASSQLQPYEQYF	TGCGCCAGCAGCCAACTACAGCCCTACGAGCAGTACTTC